This T cell receptor (beta chain) comes out of a study of T cells in Graves' hyperthyroidism and ophthalmopathy. Study details: Peripheral blood collection took place at initial diagnosis, before any treatment.

The CDR3 spans 15 residues. The ends lost 0 bases at V and 2 bases at J; junction bases unmatched: 2. Germline CDR1 and CDR2: MNHNY and SVGAGI (reference sequence). Diagnoses rested on clinical symptoms, serum thyroxine and TRAb, thyroid ultrasound and orbital computed tomography. What was amplified from RNA transcripts were TCR beta CDR3 regions. The TCR CDR3 was amplified in a first-round RT-PCR using the HTBI primer set. Via MiXCR, TCRdb re-called the multiplex PCR reads, giving one row per CDR3 protein. The data hold nearly 250,000 distinct CDR3 sequences, with less than 20% observed a single time.

This TCR derives from a woman in her late teens or twenties with Graves' ophthalmopathy. This chain links TRBV6-6 with TRBJ2-7; 9 bases agree with TRBD1. Sequencing was carried out using blood. CDR3 bases: TGTGCCAGCAGTTACTCTTGGGACAGGGCCTACGAGCAGTACTTC. Residues: CASSYSWDRAYEQYF.